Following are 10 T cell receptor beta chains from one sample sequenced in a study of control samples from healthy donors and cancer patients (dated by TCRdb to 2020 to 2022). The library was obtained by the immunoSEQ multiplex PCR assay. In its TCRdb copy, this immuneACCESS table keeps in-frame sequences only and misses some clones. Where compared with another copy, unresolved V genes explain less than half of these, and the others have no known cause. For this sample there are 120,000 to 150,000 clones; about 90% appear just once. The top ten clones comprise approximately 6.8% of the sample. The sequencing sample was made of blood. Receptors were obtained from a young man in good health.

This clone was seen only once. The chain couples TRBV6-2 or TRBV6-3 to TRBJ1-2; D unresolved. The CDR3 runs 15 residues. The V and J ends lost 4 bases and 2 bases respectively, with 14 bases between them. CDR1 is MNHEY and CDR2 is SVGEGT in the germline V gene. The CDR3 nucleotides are TGTGCCAGCAGTTTCCTTTTTTCCGACAACTATGGCTACACCTTC. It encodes CASSFLFSDNYGYTF.

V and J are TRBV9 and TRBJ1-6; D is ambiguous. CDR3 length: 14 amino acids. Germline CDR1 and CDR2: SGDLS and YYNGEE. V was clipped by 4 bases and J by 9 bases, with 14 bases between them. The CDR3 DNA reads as TGTGCCAGCAGCTCTGGAGCCTTGGGTTCACCCCTCCACTTT. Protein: CASSSGALGSPLHF. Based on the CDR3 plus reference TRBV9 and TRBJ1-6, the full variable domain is DSGVTQTPKHLITATGQRVTLRCSPRSGDLSVYWYQQSLDQGLQFLIQYYNGEERAKGNILERFSAQQFPDLHSELNLSSLELGDSALYFCASSSGALGSPLHFGNGTRLTVT.

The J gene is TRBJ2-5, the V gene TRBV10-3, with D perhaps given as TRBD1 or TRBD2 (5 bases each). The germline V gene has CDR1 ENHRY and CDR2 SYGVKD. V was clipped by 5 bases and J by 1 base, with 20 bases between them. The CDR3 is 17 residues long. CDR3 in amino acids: CAISSRGANYSQETQYF. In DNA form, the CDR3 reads TGTGCCATCAGTAGCCGGGGCGCCAACTATTCCCAAGAGACCCAGTACTTC.

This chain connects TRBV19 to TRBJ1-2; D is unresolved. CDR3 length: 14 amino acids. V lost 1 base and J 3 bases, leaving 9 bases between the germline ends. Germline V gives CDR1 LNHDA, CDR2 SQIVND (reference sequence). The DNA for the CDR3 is TGTGCCAGTAGTATAGGTCCCCAGGACTATGGCTACACCTTC. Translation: CASSIGPQDYGYTF.

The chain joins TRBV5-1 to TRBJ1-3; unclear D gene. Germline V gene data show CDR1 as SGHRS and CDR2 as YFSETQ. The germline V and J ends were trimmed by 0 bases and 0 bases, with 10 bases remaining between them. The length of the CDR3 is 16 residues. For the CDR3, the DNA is TGCGCCAGCAGCTTGGACGGTCTTTCCTCTGGAAACACCATATATTTT. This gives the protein CASSLDGLSSGNTIYF.

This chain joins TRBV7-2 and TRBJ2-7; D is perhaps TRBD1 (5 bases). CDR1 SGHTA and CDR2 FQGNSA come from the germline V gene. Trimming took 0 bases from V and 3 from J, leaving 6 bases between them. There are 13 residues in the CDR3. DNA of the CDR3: TGTGCCAGCAGCTTAGCCAGGGACTACGAGCAGTACTTC. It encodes CASSLARDYEQYF.

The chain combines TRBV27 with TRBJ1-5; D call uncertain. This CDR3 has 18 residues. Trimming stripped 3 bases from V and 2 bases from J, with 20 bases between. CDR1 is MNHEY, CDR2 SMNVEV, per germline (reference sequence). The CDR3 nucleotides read TGTGCCAGCAGTTTTCCGGGTCTTCCCCACGGGGGCAATCAGCCCCAGCATTTT. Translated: CASSFPGLPHGGNQPQHF.

The CDR3 DNA follows: TGTGCCAGCAGCTTAGATCGGGGATCGGAGACCCAGTACTTC. This encodes CASSLDRGSETQYF. The J gene is TRBJ2-5, the V gene TRBV11-3, with a tentative D call TRBD2 (5 bases). V gave up 0 bases and J gave up 5 bases, with 10 bases separating them. This CDR3 comprises 14 residues. Germline V gene lookup returns CDR1 SGHNT and CDR2 YENEEA. Drawing the rest from reference TRBV11-3 and TRBJ2-5, the complete variable domain is EAGVVQSPRYKIIEKKQPVAFWCNPISGHNTLYWYLQNLGQGPELLIRYENEEAVDDSQLPKDRFSAERLKGVDSTLKIQPAELGDSAVYLCASSLDRGSETQYFGPGTRLLVL.

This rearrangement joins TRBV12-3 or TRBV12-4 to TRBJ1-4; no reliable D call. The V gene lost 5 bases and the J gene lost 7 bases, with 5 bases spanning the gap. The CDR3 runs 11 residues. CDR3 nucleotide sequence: TGTGCCAGCAGTCGAGGTGAAAAACTGTTTTTT. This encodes CASSRGEKLFF.

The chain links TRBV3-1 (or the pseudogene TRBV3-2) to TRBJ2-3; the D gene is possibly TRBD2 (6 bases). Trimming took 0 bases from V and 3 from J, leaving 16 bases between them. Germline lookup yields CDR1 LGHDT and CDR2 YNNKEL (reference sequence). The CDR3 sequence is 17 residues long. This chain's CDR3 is CASSQDGLVGGTDTQYF. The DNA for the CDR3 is TGTGCCAGCAGCCAAGACGGGCTGGTGGGGGGAACAGATACGCAGTATTTT.